This TCR beta chain was recorded in a study of blood T cell repertoires in COVID-19. Study-level background: PBMCs, B-cell-depleted T cells, or T cells were the source of the cDNA or gDNA that made up the material.

Original processing notes: Scientists estimated how many nucleated cells there were by amplifying reference gene primers. The assay was immunoSEQ multiplex PCR, and TCRdb's table has in-frame clones only and misses some. The DNA gave D and trimming, while V, J and clone size come from that table. The table shows around 12,000 clones, with approximately 90% occurring only once. This CDR3 has 15 amino acids. Germline V gene data show CDR1 as MNHEY and CDR2 as SMNVEV (reference sequence). V shed 3 bases and J 6 bases; nucleotides not matched to a gene: 7. The V and J genes are TRBV27 and TRBJ1-2; 10 bases match TRBD1. The TCR was taken from a human donor in a cohort sampled during active COVID-19. The sample comprised peripheral blood. This CDR3 is CASSLDRGFRNGYTF. The CDR3 region has the DNA TGTGCCAGCAGTTTGGACAGGGGGTTTCGGAATGGCTACACCTTC.